Listed here is a single T cell receptor beta chain. Its antigen is unidentified. The data were obtained in a study of STAT5B mutations in CD4+ large granular lymphocyte leukemia. Study-wide points: Approximately 25% of private leukemic clonotypes occurred rarely in other patients' non-leukemic repertoires.

Either unselected PBMC or bead-purified CD4+, CD4+CD8+, CD57+ or CD56+ cells were sequenced. Sequencing used immunoSEQ multiplex PCR; TCRdb keeps in-frame clones, though not all of them. The sample carries over a thousand clones, roughly 77% recorded once. Per the germline V gene, CDR1 is LNHDA and CDR2 is SQIVND (reference sequence). The CDR3 contains 16 residues. The V gene end was trimmed by 6 bases and the J gene end by 5 bases; junction bases not matched to a gene: 12. Sequencing used PBMCs. This clonotype was obtained from a man in his sixties or seventies with CD4+ T-cell large granular lymphocyte leukemia. V gene TRBV19 combines with J gene TRBJ2-1, with TRBD1 matching over 8 bases. CDR3 bases: TGTGCCAGTAGCACGCGCCAGGGGGCCAAGAACAATGAGCAGTTCTTC. Translated, it gives CASSTRQGAKNNEQFF.